Listed here are 3 T cell receptor beta chains from one sample, sequenced in a study of identical twins (dated by TCRdb to the mid-2010s). Libraries were constructed by 5' RACE. Sequenced on an Illumina HiSeq 2000. In-frame beta chains were kept once TCRdb had trimmed the public reads at Q25 with fastp and called clones with MiXCR. For every CDR3 protein sequence, its rows merge into one entry that carries the most common genes and DNA. This sample has 1,800,000 or so distinct CDR3 sequences in its table, and around a third of those were observed once. The ten largest clones capture 0.25% to 0.3% of the sample. The sequenced sample consisted of cord blood. The receptors were sampled from a newborn girl in good health.

The chain is built from TRBV5-1 and TRBJ1-1; TRBD1 agrees at 8 bases. Germline V gives CDR1 SGHRS, CDR2 YFSETQ. V was clipped by 0 bases and J by 0 bases; unmatched bases: 4. This CDR3 has 16 residues. CDR3 in amino acids: CASSLAGTGLNTEAFF. The CDR3 region has the DNA TGCGCCAGCAGCTTGGCCGGGACAGGTTTGAACACTGAAGCTTTCTTT.

The chain couples TRBV5-1 to TRBJ2-2; the match to TRBD2 covers 10 bases. The CDR3 loop spans 17 amino acids. V was pared by 4 bases and J by 4 bases, with 10 bases of the junction left unmatched. Germline V gene sequence: CDR1 SGHRS, CDR2 YFSETQ. The CDR3 sequence is CASSPPGTSDLTGELFF. In DNA form, the CDR3 reads TGCGCCAGCAGCCCACCCGGGACTAGCGACCTCACCGGGGAGCTGTTTTTT.

The V gene is TRBV21-1, the J gene TRBJ2-1; TRBD2, the D gene given by the table, was not confirmed from the DNA. TRBV21-1 is a documented pseudogene. The CDR3 extends over 16 amino acids. Here the CDR3 reads CAIQKSAVLIFNEQFF. CDR3 coding DNA: TGTGCCATCCAAAAATCAGCGGTCCTGATTTTTAATGAGCAGTTCTTC.